This T cell receptor beta chain emerged from a study of T cell responses to AZD1222 COVID-19 vaccine. Study context: Researchers grouped second doses given at about 4 or about 12 weeks into one pool. Findings of the study overall: Only a handful of people who got AZD1222 tested seropositive at baseline. Repertoires were sampled only after the peak T cell response. Most donors were white British, females outnumbered males, and clonal diversity was possibly underestimated.

CDR1 and CDR2 from the germline V gene are SEHNR and FQNEAQ (reference sequence). The CDR3 is 10 residues long. V was pared by 11 bases and J by 10 bases, with 7 bases of the junction left unmatched. On this clone: As yet, its antigen is unknown.

The repertoire was sequenced with immunoSEQ multiplex PCR; TCRdb's copy has only in-frame clones and lacks some. The sample holds 25,000 to 30,000 clones, around 90% seen once. This sample comprised peripheral blood, obtained on day 0 of AZD1222 vaccination. This receptor was obtained from an adult in good health. The V and J genes are TRBV7-9 and TRBJ1-1; 7 positions agree with TRBD1. This chain's CDR3 is CAARGVLAFF. The CDR3, as DNA: TGTGCCGCCAGGGGGGTCTTAGCTTTCTTT.